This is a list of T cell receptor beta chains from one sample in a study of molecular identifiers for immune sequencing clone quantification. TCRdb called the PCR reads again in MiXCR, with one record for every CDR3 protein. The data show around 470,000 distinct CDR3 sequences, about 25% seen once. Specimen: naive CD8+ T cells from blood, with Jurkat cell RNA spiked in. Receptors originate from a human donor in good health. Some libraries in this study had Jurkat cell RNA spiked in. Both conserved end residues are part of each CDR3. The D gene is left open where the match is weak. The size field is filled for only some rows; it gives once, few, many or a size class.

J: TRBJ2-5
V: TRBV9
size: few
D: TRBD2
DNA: TGTGCCAGCAGCACGTCTAGCGGGAGGGGTAAGACCCAGTACTTC
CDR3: CASSTSSGRGKTQYF

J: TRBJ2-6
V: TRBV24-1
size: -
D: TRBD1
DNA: TGTGCCACCGGAGCACGGGACAGGGGGTCTGGGGCCAACGTCCTGACTTTC
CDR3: CATGARDRGSGANVLTF

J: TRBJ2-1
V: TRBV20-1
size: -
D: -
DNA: TGCAGTGCCGTGCCTGCCAGATACAATGAGCAGTTCTTC
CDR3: CSAVPARYNEQFF

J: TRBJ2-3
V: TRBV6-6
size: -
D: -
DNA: TGTGCCAGCAGTTACTCCCCGAGGGGAGCAGATACGCAGTATTTT
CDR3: CASSYSPRGADTQYF

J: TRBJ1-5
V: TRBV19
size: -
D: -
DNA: TGTGCCGGTAGTGATGGGAATCAGCCCCAGCATTTT
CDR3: CAGSDGNQPQHF

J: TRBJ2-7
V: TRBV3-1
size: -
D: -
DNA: TGTGCCAGCAGCCAAGAGTTAGGGCTCGAGCAGTACTTC
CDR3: CASSQELGLEQYF

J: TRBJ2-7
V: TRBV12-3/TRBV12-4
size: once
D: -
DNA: TGTGCCAGCAGTTTTGGCGGCTACGAGCAGCACTTC
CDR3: CASSFGGYEQHF

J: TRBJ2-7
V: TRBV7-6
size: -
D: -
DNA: TGTGCCAGCAGCTTAAACGCAGGGCGTGATTACGAGCAGTACTTC
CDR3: CASSLNAGRDYEQYF

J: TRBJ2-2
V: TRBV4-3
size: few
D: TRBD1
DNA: TGCGCCAGCAGCCAAGACGGGACAGGGAAGAACACCGGGGAGCTGTTTTTT
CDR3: CASSQDGTGKNTGELFF

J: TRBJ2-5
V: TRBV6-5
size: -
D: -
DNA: TGTGCCAGCACCTCGGGGTCTGCGGGCCTCCAAGAGACCCAGTACTTC
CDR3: CASTSGSAGLQETQYF

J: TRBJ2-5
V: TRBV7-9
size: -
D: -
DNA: TGTGCCAGCAGCCGTTGGGAGACCCAGTACTTC
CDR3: CASSRWETQYF

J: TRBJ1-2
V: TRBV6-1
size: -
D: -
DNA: TGTGCCATCTCTTCTCCCTCCGTTAACTATGGCTACACCTTC
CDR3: CAISSPSVNYGYTF

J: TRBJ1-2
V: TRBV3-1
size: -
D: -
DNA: TGTGCCAGCAGCCGGAGCGGGCACTATGGCTACACCTTC
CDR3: CASSRSGHYGYTF

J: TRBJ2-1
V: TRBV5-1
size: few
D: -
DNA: TGCGCCAGCAGCTTGGTTGGGGCCGAGCAGTTCTTC
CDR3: CASSLVGAEQFF